This T cell receptor (beta chain) stems from a study of T cells in Graves' hyperthyroidism and ophthalmopathy. Study conclusions and caveats: In blood, most of the thyroid clonotypes expanded above 0.001 were also present.

RNA transcripts gave rise to amplified TCR beta CDR3 regions. The primer set for the first-round RT-PCR of the TCR CDR3 was HTBI. TCRdb itself ran the multiplex PCR reads through MiXCR, one entry per CDR3 protein. This sample yields a few hundred thousand distinct CDR3 sequences, of which approximately 15% are seen a single time; around 7% belongs to the top ten. This clonotype was counted ten times or more. Its specificity is unknown. CDR1 is DFQATT, CDR2 SNEGSKA, per germline (reference sequence). The CDR3 sequence is 13 residues long. V gave up 6 bases and J gave up 2 bases; unmatched junction bases: 7. A lack of ophthalmopathy progression within 18 months defined stable Graves' hyperthyroidism. Patients aged 18 to 65 had newly diagnosed hyperthyroidism lasting under 2 months. Uncontrolled infection, other autoimmune disease, pregnancy and lactation each barred patients from inclusion.

The source of this sequence is a woman under 30 with Graves' hyperthyroidism. V and J are TRBV20-1 and TRBJ2-7; 7 bases map to TRBD2. Sequences were obtained from blood. In DNA form, the CDR3 reads TGCAGTGCACTGAGCGGGACCACCTACGAGCAGTACTTC. It specifies CSALSGTTYEQYF.